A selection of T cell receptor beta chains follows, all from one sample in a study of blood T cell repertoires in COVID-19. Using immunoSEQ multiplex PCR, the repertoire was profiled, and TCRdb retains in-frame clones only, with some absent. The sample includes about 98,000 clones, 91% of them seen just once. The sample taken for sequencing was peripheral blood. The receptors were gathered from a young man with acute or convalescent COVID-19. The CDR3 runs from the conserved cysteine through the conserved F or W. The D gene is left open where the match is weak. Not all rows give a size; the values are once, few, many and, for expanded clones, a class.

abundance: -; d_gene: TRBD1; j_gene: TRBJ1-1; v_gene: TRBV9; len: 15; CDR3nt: TGTGCCAGCAGCACATCCGGGACAGGGGGTTTGAGGGCTTTCTTT; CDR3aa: CASSTSGTGGLRAFF
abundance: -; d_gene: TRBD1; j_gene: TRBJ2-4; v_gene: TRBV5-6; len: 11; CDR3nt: TGTGCCAGCAGCTCCCTGACAGGGTGGCACTTC; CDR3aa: CASSSLTGWHF
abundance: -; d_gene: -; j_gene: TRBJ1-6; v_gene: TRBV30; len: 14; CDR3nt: TGTGCCTGGAGTGTCGGGCAGGGTCATTCACCCCTCCACTTT; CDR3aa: CAWSVGQGHSPLHF
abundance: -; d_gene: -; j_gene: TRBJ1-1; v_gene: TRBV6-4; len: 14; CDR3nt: TGTGCCAGCAGGGATACTGACAGGAACACTGAAGCTTTCTTT; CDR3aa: CASRDTDRNTEAFF
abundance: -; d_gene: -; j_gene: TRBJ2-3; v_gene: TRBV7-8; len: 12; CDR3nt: TGTGCCAGTAGACTTGTCACAGATACGCAGTATTTT; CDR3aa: CASRLVTDTQYF
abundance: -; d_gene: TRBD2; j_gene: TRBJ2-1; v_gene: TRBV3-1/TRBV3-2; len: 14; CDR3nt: TGTGCCAGCAGACTAGCGGGAGGAGACAATGAGCAGTTCTTC; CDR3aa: CASRLAGGDNEQFF
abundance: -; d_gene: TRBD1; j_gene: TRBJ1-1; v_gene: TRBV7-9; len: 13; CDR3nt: TGTGCCAGCAGCTTATTAGGGGGCTTGGGAGCTTTCTTT; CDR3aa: CASSLLGGLGAFF
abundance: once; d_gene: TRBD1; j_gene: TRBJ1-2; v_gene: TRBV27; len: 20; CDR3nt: TGTGCCAGCAGTTTTATTGGGAATATGGTGTCAGTGACAGGGAATGGCGGCTACACCTTC; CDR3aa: CASSFIGNMVSVTGNGGYTF
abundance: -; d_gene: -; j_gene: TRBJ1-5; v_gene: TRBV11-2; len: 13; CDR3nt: TGTGCCAGCAGTTACACTAGCAATCAGCCCCAGCATTTT; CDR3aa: CASSYTSNQPQHF
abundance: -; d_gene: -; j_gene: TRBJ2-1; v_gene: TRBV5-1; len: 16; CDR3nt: TGCGCCAGCAGCCGCCGGGACTTTAGCTCCTACAATGAGCAGTTCTTC; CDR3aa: CASSRRDFSSYNEQFF
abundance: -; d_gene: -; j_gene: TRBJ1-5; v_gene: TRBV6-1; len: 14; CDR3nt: TGTGCCAGCAGTGAATATGAGAGCAATCAGCCCCAGCATTTT; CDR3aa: CASSEYESNQPQHF
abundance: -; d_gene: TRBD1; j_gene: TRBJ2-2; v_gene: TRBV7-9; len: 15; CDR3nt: TGCGCCAGCTCTATCCGGGACAGTGTCACCGGGGAGCTGTTTTTT; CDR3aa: CASSIRDSVTGELFF
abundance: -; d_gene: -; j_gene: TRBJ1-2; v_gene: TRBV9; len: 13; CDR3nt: TGTGCCAGCAGCTTCAGGGTTGGTGATGGCTACACCTTC; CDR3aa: CASSFRVGDGYTF